This TCR beta chain was recovered during a study of regulatory T cells in long-lasting Graves disease. Time point denoted: newly diagnosed GD, antithyroid drugs for less than 3 months. Construction of the TCR library relied on RNA isolated from PBMCs. Arm-PCR of CDR3 regions with iRepertoire HTBI primers generated TCR beta libraries. TCRdb re-derived calls from the multiplex PCR reads in MiXCR, one entry per CDR3 protein. The sample carries about 440,000 distinct CDR3 sequences, more than 12% recorded once. These same records also appear under a second study, on T cells in Graves' hyperthyroidism and ophthalmopathy.

The sequenced sample was peripheral blood mononuclear cells (PBMCs), obtained at new diagnosis, from a patient treated with antithyroid drugs. This TCR came from a woman under 40 with Graves disease.

CDR3 amino acids: CASSPRLALTYEQYF. CDR3 DNA sequence: TGTGCCAGCAGCCCTCGACTAGCGCTAACCTACGAGCAGTACTTC. The chain employs TRBV7-6 and TRBJ2-7; 8 bases are shared with TRBD2. Germline V CDR1 and CDR2: SGHVS, FNYEAQ. The CDR3 is 15 residues long. V lost 5 bases to trimming and J lost 2 bases; unmatched junction nucleotides: 8.